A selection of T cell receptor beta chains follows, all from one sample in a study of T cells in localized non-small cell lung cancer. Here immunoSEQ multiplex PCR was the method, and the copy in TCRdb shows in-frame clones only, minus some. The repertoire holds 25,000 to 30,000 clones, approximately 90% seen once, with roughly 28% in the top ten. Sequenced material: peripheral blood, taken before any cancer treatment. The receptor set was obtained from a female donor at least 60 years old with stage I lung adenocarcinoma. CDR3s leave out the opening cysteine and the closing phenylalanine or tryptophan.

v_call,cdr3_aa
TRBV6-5,ASSSTGAIPYEQY
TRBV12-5,ASGPGTPNTEAF
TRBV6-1,ASSEGSGANVLT
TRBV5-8,ASSLSRGAGYGYT
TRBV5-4,ASSLDRVLRLF
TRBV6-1,ASSRGQNEQY
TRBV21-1,ASSKERERWTVNTEAF
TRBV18,ASSPGGEKLF
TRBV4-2,ASSQVRGANTEAF
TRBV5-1,ASSLPAGGGHYNEQF
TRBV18,ASSPEANYGYT
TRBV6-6,ASSYSVSNQPQH
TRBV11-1,ASSLAGVGTEAF
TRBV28,ASSLDLEKLF
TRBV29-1,SVEDPGQGLGQY
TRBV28,ASSLGTGPRAF
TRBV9,ASSVFTGSEKLF
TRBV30,AWRIAYGYT
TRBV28,ASAGVTGGRYEQY